The entry below gives a single TCR beta chain sequence along with its context. As originally analysed: Researchers report that nucleated cell counts were estimated from reference gene primer amplification. Assay used: immunoSEQ multiplex PCR; TCRdb lists only in-frame clones, some missing. V and J calls and clone size are copied from that table; D and trimming were computed from the DNA. The data hold about 280,000 clones, with roughly 85% observed a single time. Trimming removed 0 bases from V and 3 bases from J, with 11 bases in between. This CDR3 comprises 15 residues. Germline V gene lookup returns CDR1 MNHNS and CDR2 SASEGT. These data come from a study of blood T cell repertoires in COVID-19. Looking at the study overall: Samples came from the United States, Italy and Spain, spanning acute and convalescent COVID-19. PBMCs, B-cell-depleted T cells, or T cells provided the cDNA or gDNA that made up the material.

Sequencing was carried out using peripheral blood. The chain combines TRBV6-1 with TRBJ1-1; possibly TRBD1 for D (5 bases). The receptor was isolated from a man between 50 and 59 years old with active or convalescent COVID-19. CDR3 DNA sequence: TGTGCCAGCAGTGAAGCGGGTTTGGGGCACACTGAAGCTTTCTTT. Its protein product is CASSEAGLGHTEAFF.